This TCR beta chain emerged from a study of cytomegalovirus exposure and HLA in healthy donors. Study-level points and caveats: HLA alleles showed associations with 15,000 to 20,000 TCR beta sequences in a later analysis, at a 0.05 false discovery rate. The study dropped some indistinguishable V segments, TRBV6-2 and TRBV6-3 among them. In vitro testing confirmed a few CMV-associated chains as specific for CMV antigens. Rarity characterized most TCR sequences, yet some public TCRs appeared in many donors.

About this clone: What it recognizes is unknown.

The primer mix had 60 Vbeta and 13 Jbeta primers. Generated by immunoSEQ multiplex PCR, the TCRdb table keeps only in-frame clones and is missing some. The sample lists about 180,000 clones, roughly 80% occurring once. The ends were cut back, 9 bases at V and 3 bases at J, with 9 bases in the middle. Germline lookup yields CDR1 LNHNV and CDR2 YYDKDF (reference sequence). The CDR3 contains 11 residues. The receptor was derived from a girl between 10 and 17 years old in good health and CMV-seropositive. This rearrangement joins TRBV15 to TRBJ2-7; D possibly corresponds to TRBD2 (6 bases). Sequenced sample: PBMCs. The CDR3 nucleotides are TGTGCCACTGGGGGGTTCTACGAGCAGTACTTC. It encodes CATGGFYEQYF.